Following are 10 T cell receptor beta chains from one sample sequenced in a study of blood T cell repertoires in COVID-19. This table comes from immunoSEQ multiplex PCR, and its TCRdb copy is limited to in-frame clones, with some not included. The table has about 220,000 clones, 80% to 90% seen once. The specimen was PBMCs or T cells enriched from blood (not recorded which). The receptor set was obtained from a woman in her fifties or sixties with acute COVID-19.

Note on this clone: One junction end disagrees with the germline gene, perhaps due to a read error. This rearrangement joins TRBV7-7 to TRBJ2-5; 7 nucleotides match TRBD1. The CDR3 consists of 13 residues. Germline V lookup: CDR1 SSHAT, CDR2 FNYEAQ (reference sequence). CDR3 nucleotides: TGTGCTAGCAGCAAGGGACAGAAAGAGACCCAGTACTTC. Its translation: CASSKGQKETQYF.

This sequence joins TRBV9 and TRBJ1-3, with 9 bases that match TRBD1. V was clipped by 3 bases and J by 4 bases; unmatched bases: 8. Germline V gene sequence: CDR1 SGDLS, CDR2 YYNGEE. This CDR3 is built from 16 residues. The CDR3 nucleotides read TGTGCCAGCAGCGCTCAGGGACAGGGCTCGGGAAACACCATATATTTT. Protein product: CASSAQGQGSGNTIYF.

The chain has TRBV7-9 and TRBJ2-3, with unresolved D. The CDR3 runs 12 residues. The V gene's germline CDR1 is SEHNR and CDR2 FQNEAQ (reference sequence). CDR3 amino acids: CVTNVISDTQYF. CDR3 in DNA: TGTGTCACAAACGTTATATCGGATACGCAGTATTTT.

This chain uses TRBV7-9 with TRBJ2-2; D not certain. From germline, CDR1 is SEHNR and CDR2 FQNEAQ (reference sequence). The CDR3 has 14 residues. V was clipped by 10 bases and J by 3 bases, with 15 bases between them. CDR3 coding DNA: TGTGCCACTAACTCCAATCTTGACACCGGGGAGCTGTTTTTT. Its protein product is CATNSNLDTGELFF.

The chain has TRBV3-1 (or the pseudogene TRBV3-2) and TRBJ2-7; 7 bases fit TRBD2. CDR3 size: 14 residues. V was clipped by 1 base and J by 6 bases; unmatched bases: 6. Per the germline V gene, CDR1 is LGHDT and CDR2 is YNNKEL (reference sequence). CDR3 DNA: TGTGCCAGCAGCCAAGCCCCGGGGGGATCCGAGCAGTACTTC. Its translation is CASSQAPGGSEQYF.

The CDR3 region is CSVTTGGNQPQHF. The DNA for the CDR3 is TGCAGCGTTACGACAGGGGGGAATCAGCCCCAGCATTTT. V usage is TRBV29-1 and J usage is TRBJ1-5; 9 positions match TRBD1. The CDR3 consists of 13 residues. The V gene's germline CDR1 is SQVTM and CDR2 ANQGSEA. V lost 5 bases to trimming and J lost 4 bases; unmatched junction nucleotides: 3.

The chain couples TRBV18 to TRBJ2-3; TRBD1 might be the D (5 bases). The germline gives CDR1 KGHSH, CDR2 LQKENI. This CDR3 comprises 16 residues. Trimming stripped 0 bases from V and 0 bases from J, with 10 bases between. The CDR3 sequence is CASSPPFGHSTDTQYF. Written as DNA, the CDR3 is TGTGCCAGCTCACCACCGTTCGGACACAGCACAGATACGCAGTATTTT.

The V call is TRBV27, the J call TRBJ2-5, with D possibly matching TRBD2 (7 bases). Germline lookup yields CDR1 MNHEY and CDR2 SMNVEV (reference sequence). This CDR3 contains 14 residues. V lost 7 bases and J 4 bases, leaving 16 bases between the germline ends. The CDR3 DNA reads TGTGCCAGCACTCCTGTAGGGGGGGGAGAGACCCAGTACTTC. Its translation: CASTPVGGGETQYF.

In this sample, this clone turned up once. The chain links TRBV7-9 to TRBJ2-3; maybe TRBD2 (6 bases). Germline CDR1 SEHNR, CDR2 FQNEAQ (reference sequence). Between the trimmed V and J ends, which lost 10 bases and 6 bases, there was a span of 29 bases. The CDR3 spans 17 residues. CDR3 coding DNA: TGTGCCACCCGCGAGTTCGGGGCGGGACCGCGTGGGGATACGCAGTATTTT. Its translation: CATREFGAGPRGDTQYF.

The CDR3 spells CASSYSPGHLYEQYF. The CDR3, as DNA: TGTGCCAGCAGTTACTCGCCGGGACACTTGTACGAGCAGTACTTC. J is TRBJ2-7 and V is TRBV6-5; a weak D match, TRBD1 (6 bases). The V and J ends lost 0 bases and 4 bases respectively, with 13 bases between them. Per the germline V gene, CDR1 is MNHEY and CDR2 is SVGAGI. The CDR3 is 15 residues long.